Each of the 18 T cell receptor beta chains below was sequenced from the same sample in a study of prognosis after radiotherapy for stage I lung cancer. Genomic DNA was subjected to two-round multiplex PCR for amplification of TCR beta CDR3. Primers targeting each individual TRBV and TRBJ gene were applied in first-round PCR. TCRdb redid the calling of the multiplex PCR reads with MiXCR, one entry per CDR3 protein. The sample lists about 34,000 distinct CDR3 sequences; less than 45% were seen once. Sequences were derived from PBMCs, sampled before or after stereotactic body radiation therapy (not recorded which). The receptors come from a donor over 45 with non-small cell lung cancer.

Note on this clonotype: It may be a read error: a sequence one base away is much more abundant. The CDR3 DNA sequence: TGTGCCAGCATTTACCTAGCGGGCAACCGTGAGCAGTTCTTC. Encoded protein: CASIYLAGNREQFF. This rearrangement joins TRBV6-4 to TRBJ2-1, with 8 bases aligning to TRBD2. The germline CDR1 and CDR2 sequences are MRHNA and SNTAGT. The ends lost 7 bases at V and 9 bases at J; junction bases unmatched: 11. CDR3 length equals 14 residues.

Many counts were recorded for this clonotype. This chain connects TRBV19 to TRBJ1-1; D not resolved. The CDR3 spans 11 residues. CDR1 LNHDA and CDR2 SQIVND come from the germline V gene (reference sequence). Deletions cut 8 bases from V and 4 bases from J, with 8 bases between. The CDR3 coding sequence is TGTGCCAGTTGGACTGGCACTGAAGCTTTCTTT. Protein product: CASWTGTEAFF.

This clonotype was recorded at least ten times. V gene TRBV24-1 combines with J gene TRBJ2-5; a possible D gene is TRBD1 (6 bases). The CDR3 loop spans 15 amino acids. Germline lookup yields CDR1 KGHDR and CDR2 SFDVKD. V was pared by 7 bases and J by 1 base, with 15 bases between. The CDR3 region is CATSKGGTTQETQYF. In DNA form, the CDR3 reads TGTGCCACCAGCAAAGGGGGAACGACCCAAGAGACCCAGTACTTC.

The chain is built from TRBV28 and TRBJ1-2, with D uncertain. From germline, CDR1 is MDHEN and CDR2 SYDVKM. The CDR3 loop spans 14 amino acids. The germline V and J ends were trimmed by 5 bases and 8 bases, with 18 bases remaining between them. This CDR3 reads CASSPLLRVWGYTF. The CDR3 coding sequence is TGTGCCAGCAGTCCCCTCCTCAGAGTTTGGGGCTACACCTTC.

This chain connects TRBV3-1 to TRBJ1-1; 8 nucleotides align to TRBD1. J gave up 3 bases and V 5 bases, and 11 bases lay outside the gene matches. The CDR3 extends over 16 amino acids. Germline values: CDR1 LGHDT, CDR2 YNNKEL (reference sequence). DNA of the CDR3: TGTGCCAGCAGCAGGGGGGGGACAGGAGGGGACACTGAAGCTTTCTTT. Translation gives CASSRGGTGGDTEAFF.

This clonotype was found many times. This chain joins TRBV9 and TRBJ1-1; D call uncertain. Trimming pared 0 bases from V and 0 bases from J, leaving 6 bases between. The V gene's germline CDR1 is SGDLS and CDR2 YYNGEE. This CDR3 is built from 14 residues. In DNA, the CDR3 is TGTGCCAGCAGCGTAGATTACATGAACACTGAAGCTTTCTTT. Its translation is CASSVDYMNTEAFF.

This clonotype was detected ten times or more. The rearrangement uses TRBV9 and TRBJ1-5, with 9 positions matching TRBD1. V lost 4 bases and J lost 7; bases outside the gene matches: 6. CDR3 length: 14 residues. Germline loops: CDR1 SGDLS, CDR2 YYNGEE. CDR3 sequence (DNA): TGTGCCAGCAGCAACAGGGGGCTGGGGCAGCCCCAGCATTTT. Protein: CASSNRGLGQPQHF.

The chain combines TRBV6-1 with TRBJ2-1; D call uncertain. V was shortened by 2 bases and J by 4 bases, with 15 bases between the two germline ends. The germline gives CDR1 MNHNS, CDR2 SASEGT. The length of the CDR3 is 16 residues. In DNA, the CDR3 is TGTGCCAGCAGTGAAAGTACAACCTTACGATACAATGAGCAGTTCTTC. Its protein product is CASSESTTLRYNEQFF.

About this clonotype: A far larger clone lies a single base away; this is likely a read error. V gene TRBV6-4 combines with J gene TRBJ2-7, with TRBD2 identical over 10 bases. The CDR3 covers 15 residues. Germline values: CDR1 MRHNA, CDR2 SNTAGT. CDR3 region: CSSSETAGGRYEQYF. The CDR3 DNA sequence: TGTTCCAGCAGTGAAACAGCGGGAGGGCGATACGAGCAGTACTTC.

The CDR3 is CASSLRSNNSPLHF. CDR3 in DNA: TGTGCCAGCAGCTTGAGGAGTAATAATTCACCCCTCCACTTT. The chain carries TRBV11-2 and TRBJ1-6; D unresolved. The V gene's germline CDR1 is SGHAT and CDR2 FQNNGV. The CDR3 has 14 residues. Between the trimmed V and J ends, which lost 3 bases and 5 bases, there was a span of 8 bases.

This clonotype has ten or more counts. CDR3 residues: CASSPRQRNTEAFF. CDR3 nucleotides: TGTGCCAGCAGCCCACGACAGCGGAACACTGAAGCTTTCTTT. V and J are TRBV3-1 and TRBJ1-1; tentative D call: TRBD1 (5 bases). CDR1 LGHDT and CDR2 YNNKEL come from the germline V gene (reference sequence). This CDR3 spans 14 amino acids. V gave up 4 bases and J gave up 1 base, with 10 bases separating them.

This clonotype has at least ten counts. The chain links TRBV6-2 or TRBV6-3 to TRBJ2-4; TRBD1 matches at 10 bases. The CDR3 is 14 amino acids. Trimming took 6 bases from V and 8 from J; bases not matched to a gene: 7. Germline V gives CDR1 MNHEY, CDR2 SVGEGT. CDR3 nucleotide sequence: TGTGCCAGCAGAGTGACCGGGACAGGGGACATTCAGTACTTC. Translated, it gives CASRVTGTGDIQYF.

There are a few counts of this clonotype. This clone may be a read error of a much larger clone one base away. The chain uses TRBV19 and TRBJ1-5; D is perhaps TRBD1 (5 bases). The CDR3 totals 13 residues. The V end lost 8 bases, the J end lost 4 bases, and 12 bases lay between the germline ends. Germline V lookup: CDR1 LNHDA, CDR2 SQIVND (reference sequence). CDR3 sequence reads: CASCTRQNQPQHF. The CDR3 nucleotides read TGTGCCAGTTGTACCAGACAGAATCAGCCCCAGCATTTT.

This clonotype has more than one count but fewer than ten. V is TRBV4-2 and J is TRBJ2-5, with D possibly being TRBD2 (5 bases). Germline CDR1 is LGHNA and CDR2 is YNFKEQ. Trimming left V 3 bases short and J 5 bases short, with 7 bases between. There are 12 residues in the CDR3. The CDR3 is CASSQTGETQYF. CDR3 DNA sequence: TGTGCCAGCAGCCAGACGGGGGAGACCCAGTACTTC.

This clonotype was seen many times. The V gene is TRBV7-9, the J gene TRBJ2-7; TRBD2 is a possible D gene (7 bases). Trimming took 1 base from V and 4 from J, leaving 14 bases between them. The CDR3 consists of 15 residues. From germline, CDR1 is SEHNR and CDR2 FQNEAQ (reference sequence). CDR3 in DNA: TGTGCCAGCAGCTTAGAGGGGGGGATCGGGTACGAGCAGTACTTC. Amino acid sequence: CASSLEGGIGYEQYF.

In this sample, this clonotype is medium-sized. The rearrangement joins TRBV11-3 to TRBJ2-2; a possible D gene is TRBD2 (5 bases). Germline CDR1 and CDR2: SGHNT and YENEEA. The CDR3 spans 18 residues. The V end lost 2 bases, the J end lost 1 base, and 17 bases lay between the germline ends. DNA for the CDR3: TGTGCCAGCAGCTTACAGGTTGTTGGCGGGCAGAACACCGGGGAGCTGTTTTTT. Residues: CASSLQVVGGQNTGELFF.

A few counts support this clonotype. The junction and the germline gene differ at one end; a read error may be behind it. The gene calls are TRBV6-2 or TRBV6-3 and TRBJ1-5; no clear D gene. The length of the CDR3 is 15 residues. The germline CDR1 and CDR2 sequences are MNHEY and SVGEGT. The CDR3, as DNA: TGTGCCAGCATTTACTCTAGCGCTAGCAATCAGCCCCAGCATTTT. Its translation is CASIYSSASNQPQHF.

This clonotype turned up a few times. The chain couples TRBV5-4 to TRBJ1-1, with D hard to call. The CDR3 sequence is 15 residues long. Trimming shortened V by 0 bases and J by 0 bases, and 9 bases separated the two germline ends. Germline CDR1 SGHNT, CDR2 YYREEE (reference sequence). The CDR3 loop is CASSLDWFMNTEAFF. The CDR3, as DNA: TGTGCCAGCAGCTTGGATTGGTTCATGAACACTGAAGCTTTCTTT.